This T cell receptor (beta chain) was profiled in a study of regulatory T cells in long-lasting Graves disease (dated by TCRdb to 2020 to 2023). Study-level background: Newly diagnosed Graves' disease patients had taken antithyroid drugs for less than 3 months. Patients with persistent Graves' disease were compared with patients with newly diagnosed Graves' disease using TCR sequencing and RNA sequencing of peripheral blood. The study took place in China and was registered as a clinical trial. TCR sequencing covered some 13 persistent and roughly 20 newly diagnosed Graves' disease patients, some 33 samples in total. Overall results and qualifications from the work: The study examined only peripheral blood because the primary lesion, thyroid tissue, could not be accessed. Preferential use of TRBV28, TRBJ1-2 and TRBJ2-5 was observed in persistent disease, whereas TRBV20-1 and TRBJ2-1 were favored in newly diagnosed disease. Only the TCR beta chain was sequenced and analyzed. A larger number of public clonotypes was shared among persistent patients (more than 2,500) than among newly diagnosed patients (over 850). The authors noted that the small sample size was a limitation that may lower accuracy. Compared with newly diagnosed patients, patients with persistent Graves' disease had lower TCR Shannon entropy and fewer highly expanded clones, which suggests clonal expansion.

Receptors were amplified or captured by multiplex PCR. The sequencer was an Illumina HiSeq 4000. iRepertoire HTBI primers and Arm-PCR amplification of CDR3 regions were used to construct TCR beta libraries. Before sequencing, the PCR products went through gel purification. The original methods were these. Across samples, roughly 60 TRBV and 14 TRBJ segments were identified and used for gene usage analysis of CDR3 amino acid clonotypes. Filtered high-quality paired reads were merged into contigs using COPE and FqMerger. BLAST was used to align contigs to the IMGT TRBV, TRBD and TRBJ reference genes, and CDR3 was defined following IMGT. Any clonotype with a frequency above 0.1% was counted as a highly expanded clone. Repertoire diversity was measured by Shannon entropy, and V-J evenness by the Gini coefficient. Public clonotypes were defined as clonotypes shared by more than one individual. The raw public data were reprocessed by TCRdb itself: fastp quality trimming at Q25, MiXCR clonotype calling, in-frame beta chains only. When rows share a CDR3 protein, they turn into one entry using the most common DNA and genes. The V and J calls were not made by the authors but by TCRdb's processing. This sample lists 500,000 or so distinct CDR3 sequences; 11% to 15% were detected once. The top ten clonotypes cover approximately 15% of the sample.

This clonotype was detected a few times. No cognate antigen has been identified for it. The sample holds no much larger clone one base away, and base qualities are not on file. The meaning of the sample's time point label: newly diagnosed GD, antithyroid drugs for less than 3 months. For both TCR sequencing and RNA sequencing, RNA was extracted from PBMCs in TRIzol. Graves' disease was diagnosed according to American Thyroid Association guidelines. Recruitment of patients was carried out at an endocrinology department in Xi'an, China. Each patient gave approximately 10 milliliters of peripheral blood, collected in an EDTA anticoagulant tube. Ficoll Paque Plus density gradient separation was used to isolate PBMCs, and no further T cell sorting was done. An Agilent 2100 Bioanalyzer and agarose gel were used to check RNA quality, and a NanoDrop 2000 was used to measure RNA concentration. CDR1 and CDR2 are drawn from the germline V gene: SNHLY, FYNNEI. Unmatched junction bases come to 7, with V trimmed by 8 bases and J by 1 base. Counted from cysteine to phenylalanine, this CDR3 has 15 amino acids. Solely the CDR3 DNA is kept, with 45 bases framed from the first base.

These records were also assigned to another study, of T cells in Graves' hyperthyroidism and ophthalmopathy. Taken from the second paper: Graves' hyperthyroidism was defined as stable when no progression to ophthalmopathy occurred over 18 months of follow-up. The hyperthyroidism patients were between 18 and 65 years old and newly diagnosed, with a disease duration of less than 2 months. The study excluded patients with uncontrolled infections, other autoimmune diseases, pregnancy or lactation. Diagnoses were established on the basis of clinical symptoms, serum thyroxine and TRAb, thyroid ultrasound, and orbital computed tomography. For the first round of RT-PCR on the TCR CDR3, the HTBI primer set was used together with the Qiagen OneStep RT-PCR kit. Most expanded thyroid clonotypes (frequency above 0.001) were also found in blood, which suggests that blood repertoires may mirror thyroid immune responses. A model built on a 13 V-J signature distinguished ophthalmopathy from stable hyperthyroidism, reaching 87.88% sensitivity and around 82% specificity in cross-validation and 80%/75% in testing. In validation, the model predicted progression to ophthalmopathy a median of roughly 6.1 months before onset, with approximately 71% sensitivity and 72.22% specificity. TCR V-J signatures able to tell the groups apart were searched for in a discovery cohort of 100 or so patients, of whom more than 40 had Graves' ophthalmopathy and about 55 had stable Graves' hyperthyroidism. An independent validation cohort of under 20 hyperthyroidism patients and approximately 17 patients who later progressed to ophthalmopathy tested prospective prediction of ophthalmopathy. The 85 to 100 discovery patients were divided at random into training and test sets in a 7:3 ratio. The study also compared thyroid tissue and blood T-cell repertoires from more than 5 Graves' hyperthyroidism patients. Following sampling, methimazole starting at 30 mg daily was given to hyperthyroidism patients, and high-dose intravenous methylprednisolone was given to ophthalmopathy patients. A second multiplex PCR round built the libraries, followed by size selection and purification. The libraries were sequenced on an Illumina HiSeq2000 using paired-end 100 bp reads. Raw data were processed with SOAPnuke, discarding reads with adapters, uncalled bases, mean Phred below 15, or no exact constant-primer or identifier match. COPE v1.2.5 was used to merge the high-quality paired reads, and each unique nucleotide sequence was defined as a clonotype. MiTCR v1.1 was used to align clonotypes to the IMGT TRBV, TRBD and TRBJ reference segments. Only V-J combinations with frequency above 0.0001, covering 99.2% of repertoires, were analysed. A TCS score was defined as the ratio between F50 (clonal expansion) and ExV (chaos), using BLOSUM62-based TCRdist between CDR3 peptides within each V-J. Welch's t-statistics and random forest reduced 514 V-J features to 10 to 15, which were used in a naive Bayes classifier (R e1071). No statistical method was used to fix the sample size in advance, and group allocation was not hidden from the investigators. According to the paper, TCR Vbeta CDR3 sequencing was carried out on roughly 130 peripheral blood samples, which came from fewer than 50 ophthalmopathy, around 74 hyperthyroidism and some 17 progressor patients.

The source was peripheral blood mononuclear cells (PBMCs), collected at new diagnosis, from a patient treated with antithyroid drugs. This TCR derives from a woman aged 45 to 65 with Graves disease. Donor details come from another sample of the same person, matched by shared clones. The receptor chain draws on TRBV2 and TRBJ2-2; TRBD1 aligns with 7 central bases. The CDR3 reads as follows: CASYESGGNTGELFF. The sequenced DNA: TGTGCCAGCTATGAATCAGGGGGGAACACCGGGGAGCTGTTTTTT. The full variable domain, with segments outside the CDR3 supplied by the reference TRBV2 and TRBJ2-2 proteins, appears as EPEVTQTPSHQVTQMGQEVILRCVPISNHLYFYWYRQILGQKVEFLVSFYNNEISEKSEIFDDQFSVERPDGSNFTLKIRSTKLEDSAMYFCASYESGGNTGELFFGEGSRLTVL.